This T cell receptor beta chain was recovered during a study of T cells in Graves' hyperthyroidism and ophthalmopathy. Across the study: Specimen type is peripheral blood, collected at initial diagnosis prior to any treatment. Study-wide results and limits: Classification by a 13 V-J model distinguished ophthalmopathy from stable hyperthyroidism.

CDR3 size: 16 residues. Germline V gene lookup returns CDR1 SGHDT and CDR2 YYEEEE. V was pared by 4 bases and J by 1 base, with 7 bases of the junction left unmatched. A note on this clonotype: No antigen is known for it.

The CDR3 regions of TCR beta were amplified from RNA transcripts. First-round RT-PCR targeting the TCR CDR3 was performed with the HTBI primer set. TCRdb analysed the multiplex PCR reads with MiXCR anew, one entry per CDR3 protein. The sample records roughly 650,000 distinct CDR3 sequences, more than 15% being singletons. Orbital computed tomography, thyroid ultrasound, serum thyroxine and TRAb, and clinical symptoms together informed the diagnoses. About 10 ml of fresh peripheral blood supplied the PBMCs. What was sequenced was blood. This sequence originates from a woman in her thirties or forties with Graves' ophthalmopathy. The V call is TRBV5-6, the J call TRBJ2-1, with 8 bases that match TRBD1. In nucleotides, the CDR3 is TGTGCCAGCAGCACACAGACAGGGGCGTCCTACAATGAGCAGTTCTTC. Translation: CASSTQTGASYNEQFF.